The clone carrying this T cell receptor beta chain was recorded only once. Per the study methods: The authors estimated nucleated cell counts from reference gene primer amplification. The protocol was immunoSEQ multiplex PCR, while the TCRdb copy is restricted to in-frame clones and leaves out a portion. V, J and clone size reflect that table, while D and trimming were determined from the DNA. The sample contains over 200,000 clones, approximately 82% of which appear only once. This specimen comes from a study of blood T cell repertoires in COVID-19. At the level of the study: Samples representing acute and convalescent COVID-19 were sourced from the United States, Italy and Spain. From T cells, B-cell-depleted T cells, or PBMCs came the material, which was cDNA or gDNA.

The clonotype was recovered from a woman in her 70s with active or convalescent COVID-19. The sequenced material came from peripheral blood.

The DNA for the CDR3 is TGTGCCAGCAATTCCCAGGGCTGGGGATATGGCTACACCTTC. Residues: CASNSQGWGYGYTF. This chain joins TRBV28 and TRBJ1-2, with D possibly matching TRBD1 (5 bases). This CDR3 region has 14 residues. The germline gives CDR1 MDHEN, CDR2 SYDVKM. Trimming pared 7 bases from V and 5 bases from J, leaving 17 bases between.